Each of the 17 T cell receptor beta chains below was sequenced from the same sample in a study of persistence of HIV-infected CD4 T cells. Stimulation used 8 to 10 ug/mL lysate from CMV-infected fibroblasts. Memory cells lacking CD40L and CD69 with high CD45RO were sorted. These TCRs' antigens remain unknown. The immunoSEQ assay was version 4, run in survey mode. Sequencing used immunoSEQ multiplex PCR; TCRdb keeps in-frame clones, though not all of them. The table has roughly 35,000 clones, 75% to 90% seen once. The sequences come from CD4+ T cells sorted from PBMCs after roughly 18-hour stimulation, collected from a patient who received antiretroviral therapy. These receptors all stem from an adult man with HIV who was CMV-seropositive.

The chain uses TRBV13 and TRBJ2-3, with D possibly matching TRBD2 (5 bases). With 8 bases removed from V and 4 bases from J, the gap between germline ends came to 16 bases. CDR1 is PRHDT, CDR2 FYEKMQ, per germline (reference sequence). The CDR3 has 14 amino acids. The CDR3 DNA is TGTGCCAGCTTGCGGGTCCGCAGTTCAGATACGCAGTATTTT. It encodes CASLRVRSSDTQYF. The full variable domain, completed using reference TRBV13 and TRBJ2-3, is AAGVIQSPRHLIKEKRETATLKCYPIPRHDTVYWYQQGPGQDPQFLISFYEKMQSDKGSIPDRFSAQQFSDYHSELNMSSLELGDSALYFCASLRVRSSDTQYFGPGTRLTVL.

This clone was detected a few times. The J gene is TRBJ1-1, the V gene TRBV19; TRBD1 aligns across 8 bases. V lost 4 bases and J lost 10; bases outside the gene matches: 5. The V gene's germline CDR1 is LNHDA and CDR2 SQIVND (reference sequence). This CDR3 contains 12 residues. The CDR3 here is CASSRQGYGAFF. The CDR3 DNA is TGTGCCAGTAGTAGACAGGGGTACGGAGCTTTCTTT.

This clone was seen only once. The chain recombines TRBV28 with TRBJ2-3; weak D call: TRBD2 (7 bases). This CDR3 has 15 amino acids. Trimming left V 5 bases short and J 5 bases short, with 17 bases between. Per the germline V gene, CDR1 is MDHEN and CDR2 is SYDVKM. CDR3 DNA sequence: TGTGCCAGCAGTCCCCCGGCGGGGGCAGGAGATACGCAGTATTTT. This translates into CASSPPAGAGDTQYF.

This clone was picked up a small number of times. The gene calls are TRBV10-3 and TRBJ2-4, with 7 bases identical to TRBD1. The CDR3 consists of 13 residues. Germline CDR1 ENHRY, CDR2 SYGVKD. Losses at the gene ends were 3 bases for V and 5 bases for J; bases not matched to a gene: 1. CDR3 bases: TGTGCCATCAGTGAAAGGGGGCAAAACATTCAGTACTTC. Amino acid sequence: CAISERGQNIQYF.

This rearrangement joins TRBV30 to TRBJ2-2; tentatively, D is TRBD1 (5 bases). Trimming removed 0 bases at V and 0 bases at J, with 8 bases between. CDR3 length equals 15 residues. The V gene's germline CDR1 is GTSNPN and CDR2 SVGIG (reference sequence). This CDR3 reads CAWSVWTPNTGELFF. Written as DNA, the CDR3 is TGTGCCTGGAGTGTTTGGACACCGAACACCGGGGAGCTGTTTTTT.

The genes are TRBV6-1 and TRBJ1-2; D might be TRBD1 (6 bases). Germline CDR1 MNHNS, CDR2 SASEGT. This CDR3 spans 15 amino acids. Trimming removed 0 bases from V and 4 bases from J, with 12 bases in between. The CDR3 DNA reads as TGTGCCAGCAGTGAAGCCTTTGGGACACCCTATGGCTACACCTTC. Protein sequence: CASSEAFGTPYGYTF.

This clone appeared a few times. The J gene is TRBJ1-2, the V gene TRBV3-1 (or the pseudogene TRBV3-2), with 9 nucleotides matching TRBD1. The CDR3 has 14 residues. Trimming removed 5 bases from V and 8 bases from J; junction bases left unmatched: 9. CDR1 and CDR2 from the germline V gene are LGHDT and YNNKEL (reference sequence). CDR3 amino acids: CASSTRGQGRGYTF. DNA for the CDR3: TGTGCCAGCAGCACACGTGGACAGGGGAGAGGCTACACCTTC.

This sequence joins TRBV13 and TRBJ2-6; D might be TRBD1 (6 bases). Between the trimmed V and J ends, which lost 5 bases and 4 bases, there was a span of 18 bases. The CDR3 contains 17 residues. Germline loops: CDR1 PRHDT, CDR2 FYEKMQ (reference sequence). CDR3 DNA sequence: TGTGCCAGCAGCCACTCGGGACAATATGAAGGGGCCAACGTCCTGACTTTC. Translated: CASSHSGQYEGANVLTF.

The V and J genes are TRBV2 and TRBJ2-7; D may be TRBD2 (6 bases). Between the trimmed V and J ends, which lost 3 bases and 0 bases, there was a span of 6 bases. The CDR3 consists of 13 residues. The germline V gene has CDR1 SNHLY and CDR2 FYNNEI. The CDR3 DNA reads as TGTGCCAGCAGTGAGGGGGGCTCCTACGAGCAGTACTTC. The encoded protein is CASSEGGSYEQYF.

V gene TRBV7-2 combines with J gene TRBJ2-7; TRBD1 might be the D (5 bases). This CDR3 has 16 amino acids. The germline gives CDR1 SGHTA, CDR2 FQGNSA. V shed 5 bases and J shed 0 bases, with 17 bases lying between them. The CDR3 sequence is CASSPARQRHSYEQYF. The CDR3 region has the DNA TGTGCCAGCAGCCCCGCCAGACAGCGTCACTCCTACGAGCAGTACTTC.

This clone was seen a single time. The J gene is TRBJ1-5, the V gene TRBV5-6; 7 bases are shared with TRBD1. V lost 1 base to trimming and J lost 9 bases; unmatched junction nucleotides: 16. Per the germline V gene, CDR1 is SGHDT and CDR2 is YYEEEE. The CDR3 spans 17 residues. CDR3 nucleotide sequence: TGTGCCAGCAGCTTGTATCGGGTAGGGAACTACAGGGGGCCCCAGCATTTT. Translating it yields CASSLYRVGNYRGPQHF.

This rearrangement joins TRBV18 to TRBJ2-7; no clear D gene. V was trimmed by 1 base and J by 7 bases, leaving 11 bases between them. The length of the CDR3 is 13 residues. The germline V gene encodes CDR1 KGHSH and CDR2 LQKENI. CDR3 region: CASSPQEALEQYF. The CDR3 coding sequence is TGTGCCAGCTCACCACAAGAGGCTTTGGAGCAGTACTTC.

The genes are TRBV5-1 and TRBJ1-2; 8 nucleotides align to TRBD1. Looked up from germline, CDR1 is SGHRS and CDR2 is YFSETQ. The CDR3 length is 17 residues. With V trimmed by 4 bases and J by 4 bases, 15 bases remained unmatched. This CDR3 reads CASSPTGQGIGLYGYTF. In nucleotides, the CDR3 is TGCGCCAGCAGCCCAACCGGACAGGGAATAGGCCTCTATGGCTACACCTTC.

The chain has TRBV7-2 and TRBJ1-2, with D unclear. The CDR3 is 15 residues long. Trimming shortened V by 5 bases and J by 4 bases, and 17 bases separated the two germline ends. Germline V gives CDR1 SGHTA, CDR2 FQGNSA. The CDR3 sequence is CASSLAREASYGYTF. The CDR3 coding sequence is TGTGCCAGCAGCCTGGCGAGGGAGGCGTCCTATGGCTACACCTTC.

The V and J genes are TRBV6-5 and TRBJ1-1; the match to TRBD1 covers 7 bases. With 8 bases clipped from V and 4 bases from J, the junction kept 10 bases outside the gene matches. CDR3 length equals 14 residues. From germline, CDR1 is MNHEY and CDR2 SVGAGI. This chain's CDR3 is CASREGAGGTEAFF. CDR3 nucleotides: TGTGCCAGCCGGGAGGGGGCGGGAGGCACTGAAGCTTTCTTT.

This sequence joins TRBV3-1 (or the pseudogene TRBV3-2) and TRBJ2-7; D possibly corresponds to TRBD1 (5 bases). CDR1 is LGHDT and CDR2 is YNNKEL in the germline V gene (reference sequence). The CDR3 runs to 13 residues. Trimming cost V 6 bases and J 4 bases, with 13 bases left between them. The CDR3 coding sequence is TGTGCCAGCAGTGGGGCCCCTTTTTACGAGCAGTACTTC. Translated: CASSGAPFYEQYF.

The chain couples TRBV18 to TRBJ1-1; 7 nucleotides align to TRBD1. The CDR3 consists of 15 residues. J lost 1 base, V lost 5 bases, and 7 bases had no gene match. From germline, CDR1 is KGHSH and CDR2 LQKENI. CDR3 loop: CASSSAGTANTEAFF. CDR3 in DNA: TGTGCCAGCTCATCGGCCGGGACAGCGAACACTGAAGCTTTCTTT. Based on the CDR3 plus reference TRBV18 and TRBJ1-1, the full variable domain is NAGVMQNPRHLVRRRGQEARLRCSPMKGHSHVYWYRQLPEEGLKFMVYLQKENIIDESGMPKERFSAEFPKEGPSILRIQQVVRGDSAAYFCASSSAGTANTEAFFGQGTRLTVV.